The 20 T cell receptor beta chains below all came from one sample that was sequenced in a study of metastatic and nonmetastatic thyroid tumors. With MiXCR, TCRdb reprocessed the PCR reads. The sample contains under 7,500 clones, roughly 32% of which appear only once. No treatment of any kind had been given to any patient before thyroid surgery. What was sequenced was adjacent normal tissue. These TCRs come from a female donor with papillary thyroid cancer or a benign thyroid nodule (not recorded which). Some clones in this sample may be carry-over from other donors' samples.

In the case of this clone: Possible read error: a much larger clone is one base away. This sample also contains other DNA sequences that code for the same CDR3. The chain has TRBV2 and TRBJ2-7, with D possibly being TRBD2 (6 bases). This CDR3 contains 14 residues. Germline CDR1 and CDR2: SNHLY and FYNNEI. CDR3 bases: TGTGCCAGCAAACCCAGCGGGCCCAACTACGAGCAGTACTTT. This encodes CASKPSGPNYEQYF.

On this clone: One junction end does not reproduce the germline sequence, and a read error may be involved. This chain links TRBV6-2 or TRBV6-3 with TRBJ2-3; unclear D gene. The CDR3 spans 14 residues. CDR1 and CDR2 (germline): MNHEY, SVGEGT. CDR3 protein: CASIYLGPTDTQYF. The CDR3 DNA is TGTGCCAGCATTTACCTCGGACCCACAGATACGCAGTATTTT.

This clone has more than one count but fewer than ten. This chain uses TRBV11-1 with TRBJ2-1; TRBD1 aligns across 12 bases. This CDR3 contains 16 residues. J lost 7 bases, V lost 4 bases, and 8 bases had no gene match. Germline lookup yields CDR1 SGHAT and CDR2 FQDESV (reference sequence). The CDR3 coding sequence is TGTGCCAGCAGCTCACCGGGACAGGGGGCGCGAAATGAGCAGTTCTTC. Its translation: CASSSPGQGARNEQFF.

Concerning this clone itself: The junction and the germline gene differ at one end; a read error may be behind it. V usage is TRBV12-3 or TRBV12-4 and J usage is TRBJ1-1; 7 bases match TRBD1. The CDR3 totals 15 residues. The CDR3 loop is CASSFIQGGNTKAFF. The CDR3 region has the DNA TGTGCCAGCAGTTTTATCCAGGGGGGTAACACTAAAGCTTTCTTT.

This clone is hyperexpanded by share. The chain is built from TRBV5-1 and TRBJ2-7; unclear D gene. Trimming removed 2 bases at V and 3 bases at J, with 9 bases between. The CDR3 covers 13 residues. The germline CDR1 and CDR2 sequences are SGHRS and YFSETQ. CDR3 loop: CASSLRVFYEQYF. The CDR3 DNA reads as TGCGCCAGCAGCTTAAGGGTTTTCTACGAGCAGTACTTC. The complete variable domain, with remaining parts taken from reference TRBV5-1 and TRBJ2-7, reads KAGVTQTPRYLIKTRGQQVTLSCSPISGHRSVSWYQQTPGQGLQFLFEYFSETQRNKGNFPGRFSGRQFSNSRSEMNVSTLELGDSALYLCASSLRVFYEQYFGPGTRLTVT.

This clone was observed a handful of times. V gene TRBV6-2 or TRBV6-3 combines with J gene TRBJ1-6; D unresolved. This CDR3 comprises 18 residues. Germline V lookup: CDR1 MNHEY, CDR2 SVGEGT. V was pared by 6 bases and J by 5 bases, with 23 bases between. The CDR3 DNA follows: TGTGCCAGCAGCCTTCCCGGACGCCTGGTACACAATAATTCACCCCTCCACTTT. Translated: CASSLPGRLVHNNSPLHF.

CDR3 in amino acids: CASSIRTGRGREGTYEQYF. The CDR3 region has the DNA TGTGCCAGTAGCATACGGACAGGGCGAGGACGGGAGGGTACCTACGAGCAGTACTTC. This chain uses TRBV19 with TRBJ2-7; TRBD1 or TRBD2 may be the D gene (8 bases each). Germline V CDR1 and CDR2: LNHDA, SQIVND (reference sequence). The V end lost 6 bases, the J end lost 2 bases, and 29 bases lay between the germline ends. This CDR3 comprises 19 residues. The variable domain in full, completed from reference TRBV19 and TRBJ2-7, reads DGGITQSPKYLFRKEGQNVTLSCEQNLNHDAMYWYRQDPGQGLRLIYYSQIVNDFQKGDIAEGYSVSREKKESFPLTVTSAQKNPTAFYLCASSIRTGRGREGTYEQYFGPGTRLTVT.

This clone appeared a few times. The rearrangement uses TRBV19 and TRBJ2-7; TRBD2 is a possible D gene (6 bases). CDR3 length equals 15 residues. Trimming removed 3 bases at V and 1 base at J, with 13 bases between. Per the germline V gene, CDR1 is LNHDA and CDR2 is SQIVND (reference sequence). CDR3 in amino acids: CASSIGNGLSYEQYF. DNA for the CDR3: TGTGCCAGTAGTATCGGGAATGGACTATCCTACGAGCAGTACTTC.

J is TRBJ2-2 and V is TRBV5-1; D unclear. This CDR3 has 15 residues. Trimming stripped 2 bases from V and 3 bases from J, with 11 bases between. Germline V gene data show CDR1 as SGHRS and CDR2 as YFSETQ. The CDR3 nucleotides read TGCGCCAGCAGCTTACCGCTGGGTGACACCGGGGAGCTGTTTTTT. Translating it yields CASSLPLGDTGELFF.

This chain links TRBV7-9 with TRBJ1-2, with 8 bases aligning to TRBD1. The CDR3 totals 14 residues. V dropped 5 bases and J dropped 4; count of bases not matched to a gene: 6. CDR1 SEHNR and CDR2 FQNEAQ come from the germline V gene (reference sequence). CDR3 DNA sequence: TGTGCCAGCAGCCACACGGACAGGGCCTATGGCTACACCTTC. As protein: CASSHTDRAYGYTF. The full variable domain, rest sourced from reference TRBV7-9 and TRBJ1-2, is DTGVSQNPRHKITKRGQNVTFRCDPISEHNRLYWYRQTLGQGPEFLTYFQNEAQLEKSRLLSDRFSAERPKGSFSTLEIQRTEQGDSAMYLCASSHTDRAYGYTFGSGTRLTVV.

The chain's CDR3 is CASSLEGPEGYEQYF. CDR3 bases: TGTGCCAGCAGCTTAGAGGGACCGGAGGGCTACGAGCAGTACTTC. V usage is TRBV11-3 and J usage is TRBJ2-7; D might be TRBD2 (6 bases). Trimming took off 0 bases at V and 3 bases at J, with 12 bases between the two ends. CDR3 size: 15 residues. CDR1 and CDR2 from the germline V gene are SGHNT and YENEEA.

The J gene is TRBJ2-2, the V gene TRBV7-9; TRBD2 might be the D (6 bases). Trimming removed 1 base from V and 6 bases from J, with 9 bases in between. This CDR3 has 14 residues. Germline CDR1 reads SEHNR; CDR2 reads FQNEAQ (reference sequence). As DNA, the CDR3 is TGTGCCAGCAGCTTAGTCTCTAGCGCCGGGGAGCTGTTTTTT. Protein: CASSLVSSAGELFF.

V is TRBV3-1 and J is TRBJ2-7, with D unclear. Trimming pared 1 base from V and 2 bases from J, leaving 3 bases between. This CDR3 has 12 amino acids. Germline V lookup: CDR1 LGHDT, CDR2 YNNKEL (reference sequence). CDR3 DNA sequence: TGTGCCAGCAGCCAAGCGGCCTACGAGCAGTACTTC. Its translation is CASSQAAYEQYF.

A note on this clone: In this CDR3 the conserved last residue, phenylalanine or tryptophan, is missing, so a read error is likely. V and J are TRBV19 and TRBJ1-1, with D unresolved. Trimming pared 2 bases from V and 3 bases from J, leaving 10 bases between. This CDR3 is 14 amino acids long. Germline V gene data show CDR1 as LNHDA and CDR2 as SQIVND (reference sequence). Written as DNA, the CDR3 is TGTGCCAGTAGTATAAAGATCGCCCACACTGAAGCTTTCCTT. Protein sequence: CASSIKIAHTEAFL.

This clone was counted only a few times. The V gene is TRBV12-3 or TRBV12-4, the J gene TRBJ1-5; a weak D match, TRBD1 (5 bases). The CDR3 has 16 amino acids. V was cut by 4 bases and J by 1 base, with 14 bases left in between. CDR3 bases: TGTGCCAGCAGTTCGAGACAGAGAGAAAGCAATCAGCCCCAGCATTTT. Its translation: CASSSRQRESNQPQHF.

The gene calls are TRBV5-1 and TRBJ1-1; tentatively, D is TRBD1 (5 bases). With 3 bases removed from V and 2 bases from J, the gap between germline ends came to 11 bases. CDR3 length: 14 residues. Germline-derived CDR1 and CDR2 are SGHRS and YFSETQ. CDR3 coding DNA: TGCGCCAGCAGCTCCGCGGGACTTAACACTGAAGCTTTCTTT. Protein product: CASSSAGLNTEAFF.

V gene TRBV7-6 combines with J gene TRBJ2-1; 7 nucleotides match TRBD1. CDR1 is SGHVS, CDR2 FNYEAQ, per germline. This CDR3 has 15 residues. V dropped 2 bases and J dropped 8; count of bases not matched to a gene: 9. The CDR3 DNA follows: TGTGCCAGCAGCTTAACCGGGACAGTGTTGGATGAGCAGTTCTTC. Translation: CASSLTGTVLDEQFF.

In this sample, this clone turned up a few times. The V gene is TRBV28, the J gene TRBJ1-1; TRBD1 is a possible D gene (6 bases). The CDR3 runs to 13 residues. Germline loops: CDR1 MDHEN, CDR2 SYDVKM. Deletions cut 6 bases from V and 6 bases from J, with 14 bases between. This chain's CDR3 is CASRKGGWSEAFF. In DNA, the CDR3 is TGTGCCAGCAGAAAAGGGGGTTGGTCTGAAGCTTTCTTT.

CDR3 in amino acids: CASSSLAGASTDTQYF. CDR3 coding DNA: TGTGCCAGCAGTTCATTAGCGGGAGCTAGCACAGATACGCAGTATTTT. This chain connects TRBV27 to TRBJ2-3, with 9 positions matching TRBD2. The CDR3 has 16 residues. CDR1 and CDR2 (germline): MNHEY, SMNVEV (reference sequence). After removal of 4 bases from V and 0 bases from J, the junction contained 5 bases not matched to a gene.

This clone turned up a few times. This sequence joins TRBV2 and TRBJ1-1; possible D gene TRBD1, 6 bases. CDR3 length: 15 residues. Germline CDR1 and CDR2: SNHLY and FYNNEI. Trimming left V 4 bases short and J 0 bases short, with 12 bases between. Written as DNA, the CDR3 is TGTGCCAGCAGTGCACAGGGCGGTTTGAACACTGAAGCTTTCTTT. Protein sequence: CASSAQGGLNTEAFF.